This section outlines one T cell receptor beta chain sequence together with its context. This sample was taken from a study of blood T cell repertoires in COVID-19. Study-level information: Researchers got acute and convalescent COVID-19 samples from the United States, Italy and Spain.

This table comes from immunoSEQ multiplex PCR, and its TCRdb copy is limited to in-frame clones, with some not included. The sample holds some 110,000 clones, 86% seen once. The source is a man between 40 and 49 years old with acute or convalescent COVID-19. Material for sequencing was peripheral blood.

The CDR3 region has the DNA TGTGCCAGCAGCTTAATCCCGGGAAACACCATATATTTT. Translated, it gives CASSLIPGNTIYF. This chain uses TRBV7-2 with TRBJ1-3; no reliable D call. CDR1 is SGHTA and CDR2 is FQGNSA in the germline V gene. The CDR3 has 13 amino acids. V dropped 2 bases and J dropped 4 bases, with 6 bases sitting between them.